These 21 T cell receptor beta chains came from one sample sequenced in a study of blood T cell repertoires in COVID-19. The assay was immunoSEQ multiplex PCR, and TCRdb's table has in-frame clones only and misses some. Among 70,000 to 95,000 clones listed, around 90% were seen once. The material sequenced was peripheral blood. Receptor source: a human donor with active COVID-19. The donor label of this sample is uncertain.

This clone was picked up one time. This rearrangement joins TRBV6-5 to TRBJ2-3; possible D gene TRBD2, 6 bases. There are 13 residues in the CDR3. Germline V CDR1 and CDR2: MNHEY, SVGAGI. Trimming left V 6 bases short and J 0 bases short, with 7 bases between. The DNA for the CDR3 is TGTGCCAGCAGGGGACTCAGCACAGATACGCAGTATTTT. Translation: CASRGLSTDTQYF.

The chain carries TRBV11-2 and TRBJ2-3, with D perhaps matching TRBD2 (5 bases). There are 16 residues in the CDR3. The ends were cut back, 6 bases at V and 5 bases at J, with 21 bases in the middle. Germline-derived CDR1 and CDR2 are SGHAT and FQNNGV. The CDR3 DNA reads TGTGCCAGCAGTTCCGCCCGGACTTCCACCCAAGATACGCAGTATTTT. The encoded protein is CASSSARTSTQDTQYF.

The chain recombines TRBV7-9 with TRBJ2-7; D unresolved. There are 15 residues in the CDR3. CDR1 and CDR2 (germline): SEHNR, FQNEAQ (reference sequence). The V end was cut by 7 bases, the J end by 0 bases, with 16 bases between. CDR3 sequence: CASTSTGGNSYEQYF. CDR3 DNA sequence: TGTGCCAGCACCTCAACGGGTGGCAACTCCTACGAGCAGTACTTC.

The V gene is TRBV18, the J gene TRBJ2-2; 7 positions agree with TRBD2. Trimming removed 4 bases from V and 5 bases from J; junction bases left unmatched: 10. Looked up from germline, CDR1 is KGHSH and CDR2 is LQKENI. The CDR3 consists of 16 residues. DNA for the CDR3: TGTGCCAGCTCACGCCAGCGGGGAAGAGAAACCGGGGAGCTGTTTTTT. Translating gives CASSRQRGRETGELFF. Full variable domain (rest looked up from reference TRBV18 and TRBJ2-2): NAGVMQNPRHLVRRRGQEARLRCSPMKGHSHVYWYRQLPEEGLKFMVYLQKENIIDESGMPKERFSAEFPKEGPSILRIQQVVRGDSAAYFCASSRQRGRETGELFFGEGSRLTVL.

The chain carries TRBV2 and TRBJ1-2, with 7 bases lining up with TRBD1. Germline V gene lookup returns CDR1 SNHLY and CDR2 FYNNEI. The CDR3 runs 13 residues. The V gene end was trimmed by 8 bases and the J gene end by 0 bases; junction bases not matched to a gene: 3. In DNA form, the CDR3 reads TGTGCCAGCCGACAGGGAGCTAACTATGGCTACACCTTC. Protein sequence: CASRQGANYGYTF.

The chain uses TRBV12-3 or TRBV12-4 and TRBJ1-5; D gene ambiguous. Trimming pared 1 base from V and 7 bases from J, leaving 5 bases between. This CDR3 spans 12 amino acids. The CDR3 reads CASSLVRQPQHF. CDR3 sequence (DNA): TGTGCCAGCAGTTTAGTACGGCAGCCCCAGCATTTT.

The chain carries TRBV11-3 and TRBJ2-3, with 10 positions matching TRBD2. Germline values: CDR1 SGHNT, CDR2 YENEEA. J was trimmed by 7 bases and V by 0 bases; bases with no gene match: 4. CDR3 length: 15 residues. CDR3 amino acids: CASSLELAGKNTQYF. The CDR3 DNA is TGTGCCAGCAGCTTAGAACTAGCGGGGAAAAATACGCAGTATTTT.

This clone was seen once. The chain has TRBV19 and TRBJ1-2; 8 positions agree with TRBD1. J lost 4 bases, V lost 3 bases, and 7 bases had no gene match. The CDR3 runs to 15 residues. From germline, CDR1 is LNHDA and CDR2 SQIVND (reference sequence). CDR3 sequence (DNA): TGTGCCAGTAGTATTCCCGAGGACAGGGTCTATGGCTACACCTTC. Translating it yields CASSIPEDRVYGYTF.

This clone has at least ten counts. This chain links TRBV10-3 with TRBJ1-2; a possible D gene is TRBD1 (6 bases). The CDR3 has 15 residues. Trimming left V 3 bases short and J 3 bases short, with 14 bases between. Germline lookup yields CDR1 ENHRY and CDR2 SYGVKD. CDR3 sequence: CAISDLGGADYGYTF. Written as DNA, the CDR3 is TGTGCCATCAGTGACCTAGGGGGGGCGGACTATGGCTACACCTTC.

A single count supports this clone. This rearrangement joins TRBV5-6 to TRBJ1-3, with TRBD1 matching 8 bases. The germline gives CDR1 SGHDT, CDR2 YYEEEE. The length of the CDR3 is 15 residues. The junction had 3 bases not matched to a gene; V was cut back by 0 bases and J by 4 bases. CDR3 amino acids: CASSLDRDRGNTIYF. CDR3 coding DNA: TGTGCCAGCAGCTTGGACCGGGACAGGGGAAACACCATATATTTT.

The chain joins TRBV18 to TRBJ1-5, with D perhaps matching TRBD1 (6 bases). Trimming pared 1 base from V and 6 bases from J, leaving 16 bases between. This CDR3 comprises 16 residues. Germline V gene lookup returns CDR1 KGHSH and CDR2 LQKENI. The CDR3 sequence: CASSPQGEGRGQPQHF. The CDR3 nucleotides read TGTGCCAGCTCACCACAGGGGGAGGGTCGGGGTCAGCCCCAGCATTTT.

This chain uses TRBV28 with TRBJ1-5; D not resolved. The V gene's germline CDR1 is MDHEN and CDR2 SYDVKM. V shed 2 bases and J shed 3 bases, with 8 bases lying between them. The CDR3 has 14 amino acids. The CDR3 DNA follows: TGTGCCAGCAGTTTAAACAGCCCCAATCAGCCCCAGCATTTT. Translated: CASSLNSPNQPQHF. Looking up the rest from reference TRBV28 and TRBJ1-5 gives the full variable domain: DVKVTQSSRYLVKRTGEKVFLECVQDMDHENMFWYRQDPGLGLRLIYFSYDVKMKEKGDIPEGYSVSREKKERFSLILESASTNQTSMYLCASSLNSPNQPQHFGDGTRLSIL.

The chain links TRBV15 to TRBJ2-1; D uncertain. The CDR3 totals 14 residues. The germline gives CDR1 LNHNV, CDR2 YYDKDF (reference sequence). Deletions cut 0 bases from V and 9 bases from J, with 12 bases between. In nucleotides, the CDR3 is TGTGCCACCAGCAGAGATCGCCCAGATTCTGAGCAGTTCTTC. It codes for CATSRDRPDSEQFF.

A single count supports this clone. The chain combines TRBV27 with TRBJ2-2; weak D call: TRBD1 (5 bases). Trimming shortened V by 6 bases and J by 1 base, and 12 bases separated the two germline ends. CDR3 length: 15 residues. Germline V gene sequence: CDR1 MNHEY, CDR2 SMNVEV (reference sequence). The CDR3 protein is CASSSDSRNTGELFF. CDR3 DNA sequence: TGTGCCAGCAGCAGTGACAGCAGGAACACCGGGGAGCTGTTTTTT.

V is TRBV6-2 or TRBV6-3 and J is TRBJ2-1, with 11 positions matching TRBD2. There are 19 residues in the CDR3. Germline loops: CDR1 MNHEY, CDR2 SVGEGT. V was clipped by 2 bases and J by 8 bases; unmatched bases: 17. CDR3: CASSYAALGTSGEKDEQFF. CDR3 nucleotides: TGTGCCAGCAGTTACGCGGCCTTAGGGACTAGCGGTGAGAAAGATGAGCAGTTCTTC.

The chain recombines TRBV19 with TRBJ2-1; TRBD2 matches 9 bases. With V trimmed by 3 bases and J by 7 bases, 10 bases remained unmatched. CDR1 LNHDA and CDR2 SQIVND come from the germline V gene (reference sequence). This CDR3 is 16 amino acids long. The CDR3 bases are TGTGCCAGTAGTATTCAGCGCGGGGGGGCCGGTAATGAGCAGTTCTTC. Its protein is CASSIQRGGAGNEQFF.

V usage is TRBV18 and J usage is TRBJ1-2; TRBD1 matches at 7 bases. The CDR3 loop spans 17 amino acids. Germline V lookup: CDR1 KGHSH, CDR2 LQKENI. The J segment lost 3 bases and the V segment lost 5 bases, leaving 15 bases of the junction unmatched. The CDR3, as DNA: TGTGCCAGCTCAAACCCCAACAGGGGCTATGCGGACTATGGCTACACCTTC. Encoded protein: CASSNPNRGYADYGYTF.

The rearrangement joins TRBV19 to TRBJ1-4; 8 bases align to TRBD1. This CDR3 region has 15 residues. The junction had 6 bases not matched to a gene; V was cut back by 7 bases and J by 2 bases. Germline V CDR1 and CDR2: LNHDA, SQIVND (reference sequence). In DNA form, the CDR3 reads TGTGCCAGTACCCAGGACAGGGCCACTAATGAAAAACTGTTTTTT. Translation gives CASTQDRATNEKLFF.

Only one count was recorded for this clone. This chain's CDR3 is CATTGTGGPAFF. In DNA, the CDR3 is TGTGCCACCACCGGGACAGGGGGCCCAGCTTTCTTT. This chain connects TRBV24-1 to TRBJ1-1; 12 positions match TRBD1. CDR1 and CDR2 (germline): KGHDR, SFDVKD. This CDR3 has 12 residues. Trimming at V came to 8 bases and at J to 10 bases, leaving 4 bases not matched to a gene.

The chain has TRBV13 and TRBJ2-7; D is unresolved. CDR1 and CDR2 (germline): PRHDT, FYEKMQ (reference sequence). The V gene lost 3 bases and the J gene lost 0 bases, with 9 bases spanning the gap. The CDR3 has 14 residues. The CDR3 DNA follows: TGTGCCAGCAGCTTCCTGACTGCCTCCTACGAGCAGTACTTC. This encodes CASSFLTASYEQYF. Supplemented by reference TRBV13 and TRBJ2-7, the full variable domain reads AAGVIQSPRHLIKEKRETATLKCYPIPRHDTVYWYQQGPGQDPQFLISFYEKMQSDKGSIPDRFSAQQFSDYHSELNMSSLELGDSALYFCASSFLTASYEQYFGPGTRLTVT.

The chain uses TRBV7-2 and TRBJ2-1; 7 nucleotides agree with TRBD1. Germline values: CDR1 SGHTA, CDR2 FQGNSA. The CDR3 totals 15 residues. With 5 bases clipped from V and 4 bases from J, the junction kept 8 bases outside the gene matches. The CDR3 DNA reads as TGTGCCAGCAGCCGTGGGCAGGGGGTTTACAATGAGCAGTTCTTC. The encoded protein is CASSRGQGVYNEQFF. The full variable domain, with the rest looked up from reference TRBV7-2 and TRBJ2-1, is GAGVSQSPSNKVTEKGKDVELRCDPISGHTALYWYRQSLGQGLEFLIYFQGNSAPDKSGLPSDRFSAERTGGSVSTLTIQRTQQEDSAVYLCASSRGQGVYNEQFFGPGTRLTVL.